The 4 T cell receptor beta chains listed next were all sequenced from one sample in a study of T cell responses to AZD1222 COVID-19 vaccine. The assay was immunoSEQ multiplex PCR, and TCRdb's table has in-frame clones only and misses some. The sample has about 130,000 clones; 70% to 90% are singletons. Sample: peripheral blood, taken on day 0 of AZD1222 vaccination. The receptors were gathered from an adult in good health.

The CDR3: CASSLGHNSYNEQFF. The CDR3 region has the DNA TGTGCCAGCAGCTTGGGACATAACTCCTACAATGAGCAGTTCTTC. This chain links TRBV11-2 with TRBJ2-1, with a possible D match to TRBD1 (6 bases). Trimming left V 3 bases short and J 0 bases short, with 9 bases between. In germline, CDR1 is SGHAT, CDR2 FQNNGV. CDR3 length equals 15 residues.

This chain uses TRBV6-5 with TRBJ2-5; D is unresolved. The CDR3 runs 16 residues. The germline V gene has CDR1 MNHEY and CDR2 SVGAGI. Trimming stripped 2 bases from V and 5 bases from J, with 18 bases between. CDR3 loop: CASSYTKGSPLETQYF. The CDR3 nucleotides are TGTGCCAGCAGTTACACGAAGGGTTCTCCGTTGGAGACCCAGTACTTC.

This clone occurred once. This chain joins TRBV6-5 and TRBJ2-3; TRBD2 aligns across 9 bases. Germline CDR1 MNHEY, CDR2 SVGAGI. V lost 6 bases and J lost 6; bases outside the gene matches: 10. The CDR3 is 15 residues long. The DNA for the CDR3 is TGTGCCAGCAGCCTACTTAGCGGGGGTGGGGATACGCAGTATTTT. Translating gives CASSLLSGGGDTQYF.

This clone was detected a few times. The chain couples TRBV28 to TRBJ1-2; TRBD1 matches 11 bases. The CDR3 is 14 residues long. CDR1 and CDR2 from the germline V gene are MDHEN and SYDVKM. J lost 6 bases, V lost 8 bases, and 8 bases had no gene match. The CDR3 DNA sequence: TGTGCCAGCGGGCTCCTGGACAGGGGGCATGGCTACACCTTC. It codes for CASGLLDRGHGYTF.